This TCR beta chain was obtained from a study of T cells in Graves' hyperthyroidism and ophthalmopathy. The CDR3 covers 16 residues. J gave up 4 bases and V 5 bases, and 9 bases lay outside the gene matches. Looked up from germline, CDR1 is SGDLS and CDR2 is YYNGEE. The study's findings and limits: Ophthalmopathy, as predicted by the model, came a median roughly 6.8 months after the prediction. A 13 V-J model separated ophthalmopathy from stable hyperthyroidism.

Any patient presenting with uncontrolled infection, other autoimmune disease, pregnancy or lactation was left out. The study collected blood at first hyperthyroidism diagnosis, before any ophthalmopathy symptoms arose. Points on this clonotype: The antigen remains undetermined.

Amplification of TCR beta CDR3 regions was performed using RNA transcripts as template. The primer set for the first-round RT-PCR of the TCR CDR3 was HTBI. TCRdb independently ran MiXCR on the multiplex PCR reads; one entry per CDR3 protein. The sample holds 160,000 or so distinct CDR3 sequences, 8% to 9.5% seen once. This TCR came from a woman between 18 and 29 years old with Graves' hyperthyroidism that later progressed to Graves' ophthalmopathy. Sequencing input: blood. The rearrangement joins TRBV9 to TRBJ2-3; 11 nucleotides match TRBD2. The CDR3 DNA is TGTGCCAGCAGTGACCACCTTAGCGGGGGGGCAGATACGCAGTATTTT. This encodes CASSDHLSGGADTQYF.